This TCR beta chain was sequenced for a study of blood T cell repertoires in COVID-19. Participant-reported clinical history was the basis for cohort assignment. The germline V gene has CDR1 SGHRS and CDR2 YFSETQ. The V and J ends lost 0 bases and 3 bases respectively, with 12 bases between them. The CDR3 is made up of 16 amino acids. In the original processing: Reference gene primer amplification in the assay estimated nucleated cell counts. Using immunoSEQ multiplex PCR, the repertoire was profiled, and TCRdb retains in-frame clones only, with some absent. D and trimming were read from the DNA, whereas the V and J calls and clone size are those reported in that table. The sample yields 150,000 or so clones, roughly 87% seen once.

V usage is TRBV5-1 and J usage is TRBJ2-2; a weak D match, TRBD2 (7 bases). This TCR was recovered from a woman in her forties who had been exposed to COVID-19. Material for sequencing was PBMCs or T cells enriched from blood (not recorded which). The CDR3 bases are TGCGCCAGCAGCTTGGTCGGGGGGCCGGACACCGGGGAGCTGTTTTTT. Its translation: CASSLVGGPDTGELFF.